A single sample gave rise to the 17 T cell receptor beta chains below, sequenced in a study of human T cells and chemical hapten exposure. One entry per CDR3 protein, called by TCRdb with MiXCR from the 5' RACE reads. The data show roughly 120,000 distinct CDR3 sequences, more than 15% seen once. Extraction yielded total RNA from whole blood (unfractionated). The receptors were gathered from a human donor in good health.

Only a few counts were recorded for this clonotype. The chain links TRBV5-1 to TRBJ1-1; 9 bases are shared with TRBD1. Germline CDR1 SGHRS, CDR2 YFSETQ. V shed 0 bases and J 6 bases; nucleotides not matched to a gene: 6. The CDR3 sequence is 15 residues long. The CDR3 protein is CASSLAGQGRPEAFF. The CDR3 DNA sequence: TGCGCCAGCAGCTTGGCCGGACAGGGGAGGCCTGAAGCTTTCTTT.

The chain uses TRBV9 and TRBJ1-5; possible D gene TRBD1, 5 bases. V was trimmed by 2 bases and J by 0 bases, leaving 6 bases between them. CDR1 SGDLS and CDR2 YYNGEE come from the germline V gene. There are 14 residues in the CDR3. In DNA, the CDR3 is TGTGCCAGCAGCGTGACAGATAGCAATCAGCCCCAGCATTTT. Translated, it gives CASSVTDSNQPQHF.

The gene calls are TRBV29-1 and TRBJ2-1, with a tentative D call TRBD1 (5 bases). The CDR3 covers 12 residues. Per germline, CDR1 SQVTM and CDR2 ANQGSEA. Trimming took 7 bases from V and 2 from J, leaving 9 bases between them. The CDR3 DNA reads as TGCAGCGGGGGCGACCCCTACAATGAGCAGTTCTTC. It is translated as CSGGDPYNEQFF.

This clonotype has more than one count but fewer than ten. The chain joins TRBV20-1 to TRBJ1-1, with D possibly matching TRBD1 (5 bases). The CDR3 runs 16 residues. V lost 1 base and J 3 bases, leaving 18 bases between the germline ends. Looked up from germline, CDR1 is DFQATT and CDR2 is SNEGSKA (reference sequence). CDR3 protein: CSARVVGGSADTEAFF. CDR3 bases: TGCAGTGCTAGAGTCGTCGGGGGTAGCGCGGACACTGAAGCTTTCTTT.

The V gene is TRBV11-2, the J gene TRBJ1-1; D unresolved. V dropped 9 bases and J dropped 4 bases, with 15 bases sitting between them. Germline V gives CDR1 SGHAT, CDR2 FQNNGV. There are 13 residues in the CDR3. The CDR3 spells CASCDGVGTEAFF. CDR3 nucleotide sequence: TGTGCCAGTTGCGATGGGGTCGGCACTGAAGCTTTCTTT. The full variable domain, in which reference TRBV11-2 and TRBJ1-1 provide the parts outside the CDR3, is EAGVAQSPRYKIIEKRQSVAFWCNPISGHATLYWYQQILGQGPKLLIQFQNNGVVDDSQLPKDRFSAERLKGVDSTLKIQPAKLEDSAVYLCASCDGVGTEAFFGQGTRLTVV.

This clonotype was seen a few times. The chain has TRBV7-8 and TRBJ1-6; tentative D call: TRBD1 (6 bases). CDR3 length: 15 amino acids. The germline V gene has CDR1 SGHVS and CDR2 FQNEAQ. V lost 1 base to trimming and J lost 9 bases, with 13 bases between them. CDR3 sequence reads: CASSLDSGGGSPLHF. For the CDR3, the DNA is TGTGCCAGCAGCTTAGATTCGGGGGGCGGTTCACCCCTCCACTTT.

The chain links TRBV9 to TRBJ2-3; D gene unclear. The CDR3 is made up of 16 amino acids. V dropped 4 bases and J dropped 0 bases, with 15 bases sitting between them. Germline lookup yields CDR1 SGDLS and CDR2 YYNGEE. CDR3 nucleotides: TGTGCCAGCAGCCCTAGTGGCCTCCGAAGCACAGATACGCAGTATTTT. Protein product: CASSPSGLRSTDTQYF.

V gene TRBV12-3 or TRBV12-4 combines with J gene TRBJ2-7; 10 nucleotides match TRBD2. V trimming: 5 bases; J trimming: 0 bases; junction bases outside the gene matches: 7. This CDR3 is built from 16 residues. CDR3 sequence reads: CASSPWTSGSSYEQYF. As DNA, the CDR3 is TGTGCCAGCAGTCCGTGGACTAGCGGAAGCTCCTACGAGCAGTACTTC.

There are many counts of this clonotype. The chain carries TRBV5-1 and TRBJ2-1; weak D call: TRBD1 (6 bases). The CDR3 totals 13 residues. V was clipped by 4 bases and J by 5 bases, with 10 bases between them. Germline values: CDR1 SGHRS, CDR2 YFSETQ. The CDR3 protein is CASSTGQHNEQFF. The CDR3 nucleotides are TGCGCCAGCAGCACTGGACAGCACAATGAGCAGTTCTTC.

In its sample, this clonotype was seen a few times. The chain employs TRBV20-1 and TRBJ1-2; TRBD1 aligns across 7 bases. Germline CDR1 and CDR2: DFQATT and SNEGSKA (reference sequence). This CDR3 comprises 15 residues. Trimming cost V 2 bases and J 5 bases; bases outside gene matches: 11. CDR3 nucleotide sequence: TGCAGTGCTAGACTCCGAGGACAGGTCCCTTATGGCTACACCTTC. It yields the protein CSARLRGQVPYGYTF.

This clonotype was detected a few times. The chain employs TRBV20-1 and TRBJ2-1, with D possibly being TRBD2 (5 bases). CDR3 length: 15 amino acids. Germline-derived CDR1 and CDR2 are DFQATT and SNEGSKA (reference sequence). Between the trimmed V and J ends, which lost 3 bases and 0 bases, there was a span of 12 bases. The chain's CDR3 is CSARWLAASYNEQFF. CDR3 sequence (DNA): TGCAGTGCTAGGTGGCTAGCTGCCTCCTACAATGAGCAGTTCTTC.

This clonotype was counted a single time. This chain links TRBV25-1 with TRBJ1-4; D gene ambiguous. Germline V CDR1 and CDR2: MGHDK, SYGVNS. This CDR3 comprises 14 residues. V lost 0 bases and J 8 bases, leaving 10 bases between the germline ends. Here the CDR3 reads CASSEYAPREKLFF. The CDR3 DNA sequence: TGTGCCAGCAGTGAATATGCGCCCCGCGAAAAACTGTTTTTT.

The chain couples TRBV6-5 to TRBJ2-7; tentatively, D is TRBD1 (5 bases). The CDR3 length is 15 residues. Per the germline V gene, CDR1 is MNHEY and CDR2 is SVGAGI. With 0 bases removed from V and 2 bases from J, the gap between germline ends came to 11 bases. The CDR3 DNA follows: TGTGCCAGCAGTTACTCCCCCCCAGGGACCTACGAGCAGTACTTC. Protein: CASSYSPPGTYEQYF.

The V call is TRBV19, the J call TRBJ2-3; D gene ambiguous. Germline V lookup: CDR1 LNHDA, CDR2 SQIVND (reference sequence). The CDR3 has 11 amino acids. With 6 bases removed from V and 6 bases from J, the gap between germline ends came to 7 bases. The CDR3 loop reads CASREGDTQYF. DNA for the CDR3: TGTGCCAGTAGGGAAGGGGATACGCAGTATTTT. Variable domain in full (rest from reference TRBV19 and TRBJ2-3): DGGITQSPKYLFRKEGQNVTLSCEQNLNHDAMYWYRQDPGQGLRLIYYSQIVNDFQKGDIAEGYSVSREKKESFPLTVTSAQKNPTAFYLCASREGDTQYFGPGTRLTVL.

This clonotype was detected only a few times. The chain has TRBV7-9 and TRBJ2-3; 7 nucleotides align to TRBD2. Per germline, CDR1 SEHNR and CDR2 FQNEAQ (reference sequence). The CDR3 is 17 amino acids. The J segment lost 2 bases and the V segment lost 3 bases, leaving 11 bases of the junction unmatched. CDR3 residues: CASSLWRSGIPTDTQYF. The CDR3 DNA reads as TGTGCCAGCAGCTTGTGGCGGAGCGGGATTCCCACAGATACGCAGTATTTT.

This clonotype was observed a handful of times. V usage is TRBV29-1 and J usage is TRBJ2-7, with D maybe TRBD2 (5 bases). The CDR3 has 13 residues. The V gene lost 8 bases and the J gene lost 0 bases, with 14 bases spanning the gap. Per germline, CDR1 SQVTM and CDR2 ANQGSEA. In nucleotides, the CDR3 is TGCAGCTCCCTAGCTGGCGACTCCTACGAGCAGTACTTC. The encoded protein is CSSLAGDSYEQYF.

V is TRBV11-2 and J is TRBJ2-1, with 13 nucleotides matching TRBD2. The CDR3 consists of 18 residues. Germline trimming cut 4 bases from V and 3 bases from J; bases unmatched to any gene: 9. Germline V lookup: CDR1 SGHAT, CDR2 FQNNGV. The CDR3 protein is CASSSLAGTSGNYNEQFF. In nucleotides, the CDR3 is TGTGCCAGCAGCTCCCTAGCAGGGACTAGCGGGAACTACAATGAGCAGTTCTTC.